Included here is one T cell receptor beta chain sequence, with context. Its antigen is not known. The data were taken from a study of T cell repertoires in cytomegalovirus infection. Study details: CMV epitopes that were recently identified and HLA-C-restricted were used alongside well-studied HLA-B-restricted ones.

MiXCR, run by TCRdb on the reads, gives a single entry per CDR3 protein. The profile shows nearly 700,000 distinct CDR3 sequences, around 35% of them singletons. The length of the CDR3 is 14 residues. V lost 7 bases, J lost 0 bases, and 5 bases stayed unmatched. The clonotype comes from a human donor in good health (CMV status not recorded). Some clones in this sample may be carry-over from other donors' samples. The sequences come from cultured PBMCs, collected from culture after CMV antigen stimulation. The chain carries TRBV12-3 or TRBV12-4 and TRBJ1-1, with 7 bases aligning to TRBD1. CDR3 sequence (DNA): TGTGCCAGCAATGGAGGGGGCATGAACACTGAAGCTTTCTTT. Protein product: CASNGGGMNTEAFF.